The 28 T cell receptor beta chains given below trace back to one sample, sequenced in a study of T cells after yellow fever vaccination. TCRdb re-analysed the 5' RACE reads in MiXCR, keeping a single row per CDR3 protein. The sample records about 220,000 distinct CDR3 sequences, roughly 3.3% being singletons. This material consisted of CD4+ T cells sorted from PBMCs, taken 10 days after the yellow fever booster vaccination. These receptors were taken from a man aged 18 to 30 who received the YFV17D yellow fever vaccine.

This rearrangement joins TRBV4-3 to TRBJ2-5, with 7 bases matching TRBD1. Per the germline V gene, CDR1 is LGHNA and CDR2 is YSLEER. With 0 bases clipped from V and 9 bases from J, the junction kept 4 bases outside the gene matches. CDR3 size: 13 residues. The CDR3: CASSQEKTGAQYF. CDR3 bases: TGCGCCAGCAGCCAAGAAAAAACAGGGGCCCAGTACTTC.

This clonotype was counted many times. This chain joins TRBV6-5 and TRBJ2-1; TRBD1 or TRBD2 may be the D gene (5 bases each). Germline values: CDR1 MNHEY, CDR2 SVGAGI. Trimming took 4 bases from V and 4 from J, leaving 11 bases between them. There are 14 residues in the CDR3. The CDR3 nucleotides read TGTGCCAGCAGTTCCGTGAGGGGTTACAATGAGCAGTTCTTC. It is translated as CASSSVRGYNEQFF.

This chain connects TRBV6-6 to TRBJ1-3; 9 bases are shared with TRBD1. The CDR3 has 16 residues. The junction had 7 bases not matched to a gene; V was cut back by 5 bases and J by 2 bases. Germline values: CDR1 MNHNY, CDR2 SVGAGI (reference sequence). The CDR3 nucleotides are TGTGCCAGCAGTAAGGGACAGGGTTCTACTGGAAACACCATATATTTT. This encodes CASSKGQGSTGNTIYF.

This clonotype was observed at least ten times. This chain uses TRBV4-3 with TRBJ1-5; D gene ambiguous. CDR1 LGHNA and CDR2 YSLEER come from the germline V gene. The CDR3 sequence is 13 residues long. V lost 0 bases, J lost 0 bases, and 0 bases lay in between. For the CDR3, the DNA is TGCGCCAGCAGCCAAGATAGCAATCAGCCCCAGCATTTT. Translation: CASSQDSNQPQHF.

The table lists this clonotype with many counts. The gene calls are TRBV20-1 and TRBJ2-5, with 11 positions matching TRBD2. CDR1 is DFQATT, CDR2 SNEGSKA, per germline (reference sequence). The CDR3 contains 14 residues. Trimming cost V 5 bases and J 5 bases; bases outside gene matches: 7. This CDR3 is CSARLAGLAETQYF. CDR3 bases: TGCAGTGCTCGACTAGCGGGGTTAGCGGAGACCCAGTACTTC.

This clonotype appeared many times. The CDR3 loop reads CSAASPGTVYEQYF. The CDR3 coding sequence is TGCAGTGCCGCCTCCCCCGGGACAGTATACGAGCAGTACTTC. The J gene is TRBJ2-7, the V gene TRBV20-1; 7 bases are a match to TRBD1. V shed 6 bases and J 4 bases; nucleotides not matched to a gene: 12. This CDR3 comprises 14 residues. Germline V lookup: CDR1 DFQATT, CDR2 SNEGSKA (reference sequence).

This clonotype was observed many times. The chain uses TRBV7-3 and TRBJ2-1; possible D gene TRBD2, 5 bases. V was trimmed by 5 bases and J by 5 bases, leaving 10 bases between them. The CDR3 is 13 amino acids. Germline-derived CDR1 and CDR2 are SGHTA and FQGTGA. The CDR3 here is CASSPSGNNEQFF. For the CDR3, the DNA is TGTGCCAGCAGCCCCAGCGGAAACAATGAGCAGTTCTTC.

This clonotype was seen a few times. This chain joins TRBV3-2 and TRBJ1-6. TRBV3-2 is described as a pseudogene. The CDR3 totals 17 residues. CDR3 DNA sequence: TGTGCCAGCAGCGGACCCAGGAAGAGCTCCTATAATTCACCCCTCCACTTT. Its protein is CASSGPRKSSYNSPLHF.

This clonotype was observed at least ten times. The V and J genes are TRBV20-1 and TRBJ1-1; 9 positions agree with TRBD1. CDR1 and CDR2 from the germline V gene are DFQATT and SNEGSKA (reference sequence). This CDR3 contains 14 residues. V lost 7 bases and J lost 2; bases outside the gene matches: 8. The DNA of the CDR3 is TGCAGTGTCCATTCACAGGGGGCCAACACTGAAGCTTTCTTT. Protein product: CSVHSQGANTEAFF.

This clonotype turned up a few times. The chain recombines TRBV18 with TRBJ2-1; 8 bases agree with TRBD1. The CDR3 sequence is 12 residues long. Germline values: CDR1 KGHSH, CDR2 LQKENI. V was pared by 2 bases and J by 15 bases, with 6 bases of the junction left unmatched. In DNA, the CDR3 is TGTGCCAGCTCACCAGTCATTACAGGGGGGTTCTTC. Its protein is CASSPVITGGFF.

The sample holds many counts of this clonotype. The gene calls are TRBV20-1 and TRBJ1-1; D unresolved. V was shortened by 1 base and J by 0 bases, with 9 bases between the two germline ends. The CDR3 runs to 14 residues. In germline, CDR1 is DFQATT, CDR2 SNEGSKA (reference sequence). The CDR3 region has the DNA TGCAGTGCTAGAGGGGTCGTCTTGAACACTGAAGCTTTCTTT. This sequence encodes CSARGVVLNTEAFF.

J is TRBJ1-1 and V is TRBV20-1, with TRBD1 matching over 7 bases. The V segment lost 6 bases and the J segment 3 bases; nucleotides outside the gene matches: 13. This CDR3 comprises 15 residues. CDR1 DFQATT and CDR2 SNEGSKA come from the germline V gene (reference sequence). The CDR3 DNA reads TGCAGTGCCAAAACGACAGGGAGGGAGGACACTGAAGCTTTCTTT. Encoded protein: CSAKTTGREDTEAFF.

This clonotype was recorded at least ten times. Here the CDR3 DNA reads TGTGCCAGCAGCTTTGGACTAGCGGGGGGGCCGGCTGAGCAGTTCTTC. Its translation is CASSFGLAGGPAEQFF. This chain connects TRBV7-2 to TRBJ2-1; 15 bases fit TRBD2. This CDR3 region has 16 residues. The germline gives CDR1 SGHTA, CDR2 FQGNSA. V lost 3 bases to trimming and J lost 9 bases; unmatched junction nucleotides: 6.

The sample holds a few counts of this clonotype. The chain recombines TRBV20-1 with TRBJ1-1; D uncertain. The CDR3 totals 16 residues. CDR1 and CDR2 (germline): DFQATT, SNEGSKA (reference sequence). Trimming shortened V by 4 bases and J by 3 bases, and 21 bases separated the two germline ends. The CDR3 reads CSATGRAGFWDTEAFF. Here the CDR3 DNA reads TGCAGTGCTACTGGGAGGGCCGGGTTCTGGGACACTGAAGCTTTCTTT.

V and J are TRBV20-1 and TRBJ1-2, with a weak D call TRBD1 (6 bases). Germline CDR1 is DFQATT and CDR2 is SNEGSKA (reference sequence). The CDR3 spans 12 residues. CDR3 region: CRTDRPNYGYTF. Written as DNA, the CDR3 is TGCAGGACCGACAGGCCTAACTATGGCTACACCTTC.

This clonotype was seen many times. This chain uses TRBV6-5 with TRBJ2-7; 8 bases are shared with TRBD2. CDR1 MNHEY and CDR2 SVGAGI come from the germline V gene. Trimming removed 5 bases from V and 5 bases from J; junction bases left unmatched: 8. CDR3 length: 14 amino acids. The CDR3 region is CASSPRAGGNEQYV. CDR3 DNA sequence: TGTGCCAGCAGTCCGCGGGCGGGAGGCAACGAGCAGTACGTC.

Ten or more counts support this clonotype. The chain joins TRBV7-2 to TRBJ2-3, with D perhaps being TRBD1 or TRBD2 (5 bases each). This CDR3 region has 15 residues. The germline V and J ends were trimmed by 4 bases and 0 bases, with 11 bases remaining between them. Germline V gives CDR1 SGHTA, CDR2 FQGNSA. As DNA, the CDR3 is TGTGCCAGCAGCTCCGGGACCTATAGCACAGATACGCAGTATTTT. It encodes CASSSGTYSTDTQYF. The full variable domain, with the rest looked up from reference TRBV7-2 and TRBJ2-3, is GAGVSQSPSNKVTEKGKDVELRCDPISGHTALYWYRQSLGQGLEFLIYFQGNSAPDKSGLPSDRFSAERTGGSVSTLTIQRTQQEDSAVYLCASSSGTYSTDTQYFGPGTRLTVL.

This clonotype was seen at least ten times. The rearrangement uses TRBV12-3 or TRBV12-4 and TRBJ1-1; 8 positions match TRBD1. Trimming cost V 0 bases and J 5 bases; bases outside gene matches: 11. The CDR3 is made up of 17 amino acids. The CDR3, as DNA: TGTGCCAGCAGTTTAGCGCGGTGGACCCGACAGGGGACTGAAGCTTTCTTT. Translated: CASSLARWTRQGTEAFF.

This chain uses TRBV20-1 with TRBJ2-3; D gene unclear. The CDR3 contains 15 residues. Trimming stripped 5 bases from V and 4 bases from J, with 19 bases between. Per germline, CDR1 DFQATT and CDR2 SNEGSKA (reference sequence). DNA of the CDR3: TGCAGTGCTCGCCCCCTATTGGGTTTGGCAGATACGCAGTATTTT. The encoded protein is CSARPLLGLADTQYF.

This clonotype was seen many times. The CDR3 loop reads CASSPTGDAETQYF. The CDR3 DNA reads as TGCGCCAGCAGCCCAACAGGGGACGCGGAGACCCAGTACTTC. The chain combines TRBV5-1 with TRBJ2-5; TRBD1 matches 7 bases. The CDR3 has 14 residues. Germline values: CDR1 SGHRS, CDR2 YFSETQ. V was clipped by 4 bases and J by 5 bases; unmatched bases: 8.

This clonotype has at least ten counts. The rearrangement uses TRBV5-1 and TRBJ1-1, with D perhaps matching TRBD1 (6 bases). Trimming stripped 0 bases from V and 4 bases from J, with 19 bases between. The germline V gene has CDR1 SGHRS and CDR2 YFSETQ. The CDR3 runs 17 residues. In DNA form, the CDR3 reads TGCGCCAGCAGCTTGGATGGGACACCAACCAGCGGCACTGAAGCTTTCTTT. It yields the protein CASSLDGTPTSGTEAFF.

V and J are TRBV20-1 and TRBJ2-1; the match to TRBD2 covers 13 bases. In germline, CDR1 is DFQATT, CDR2 SNEGSKA (reference sequence). Trimming at V came to 6 bases and at J to 0 bases, leaving 5 bases not matched to a gene. This CDR3 has 16 residues. CDR3 nucleotides: TGCAGTGCGTCCGGGACTAGCGGGGACTCCTACAATGAGCAGTTCTTC. Protein product: CSASGTSGDSYNEQFF.

The chain uses TRBV5-4 and TRBJ2-5; D possibly corresponds to TRBD2 (5 bases). The CDR3 has 15 amino acids. Trimming pared 4 bases from V and 0 bases from J, leaving 13 bases between. Per germline, CDR1 SGHNT and CDR2 YYREEE (reference sequence). CDR3 bases: TGTGCCAGCAGCCCGACTGGACTGGACCAAGAGACCCAGTACTTC. It translates to CASSPTGLDQETQYF.

The chain carries TRBV6-5 and TRBJ2-1; D might be TRBD1 (5 bases). There are 15 residues in the CDR3. V lost 7 bases to trimming and J lost 0 bases, with 13 bases between them. Per the germline V gene, CDR1 is MNHEY and CDR2 is SVGAGI. CDR3 protein: CASTRAPNSYNEQFF. The CDR3 nucleotides read TGTGCCAGCACCAGGGCCCCCAACTCCTACAATGAGCAGTTCTTC.

This chain connects TRBV11-2 to TRBJ2-7; 7 positions agree with TRBD1. CDR1 and CDR2 from the germline V gene are SGHAT and FQNNGV. The V gene end was trimmed by 4 bases and the J gene end by 6 bases; junction bases not matched to a gene: 6. This CDR3 spans 13 amino acids. CDR3 sequence: CASSYTTGPEQYF. Here the CDR3 DNA reads TGTGCCAGCAGCTACACGACAGGGCCCGAGCAGTACTTC. Complete variable domain (other parts from reference TRBV11-2 and TRBJ2-7): EAGVAQSPRYKIIEKRQSVAFWCNPISGHATLYWYQQILGQGPKLLIQFQNNGVVDDSQLPKDRFSAERLKGVDSTLKIQPAKLEDSAVYLCASSYTTGPEQYFGPGTRLTVT.

This clonotype was picked up many times. The chain carries TRBV5-5 and TRBJ1-5, with 9 bases aligning to TRBD1. This CDR3 region has 15 residues. Trimming removed 4 bases from V and 7 bases from J; junction bases left unmatched: 9. In germline, CDR1 is SGHKS, CDR2 YYEKEE (reference sequence). Here the CDR3 reads CASSIRTGEGQPQHF. The CDR3 DNA reads TGTGCCAGCAGCATCCGGACAGGGGAGGGACAGCCCCAGCATTTT.

The CDR3 sequence: CSARAPLAGAQETQYF. In DNA, the CDR3 is TGCAGTGCTAGAGCGCCTCTAGCGGGGGCCCAAGAGACCCAGTACTTC. V usage is TRBV20-1 and J usage is TRBJ2-5; 10 bases agree with TRBD2. V shed 1 base and J 1 base; nucleotides not matched to a gene: 6. The CDR3 covers 16 residues. CDR1 and CDR2 (germline): DFQATT, SNEGSKA (reference sequence).

This clonotype was counted only a few times. The V and J genes are TRBV14 and TRBJ2-1; D is uncertain. CDR3 size: 13 residues. Germline V gene lookup returns CDR1 SGHDN and CDR2 FVKESK. Trimming stripped 1 base from V and 9 bases from J, with 10 bases between. The CDR3 sequence is CASSQGRVSEQFF. As DNA, the CDR3 is TGTGCCAGCAGCCAAGGACGAGTCAGTGAGCAGTTCTTC.